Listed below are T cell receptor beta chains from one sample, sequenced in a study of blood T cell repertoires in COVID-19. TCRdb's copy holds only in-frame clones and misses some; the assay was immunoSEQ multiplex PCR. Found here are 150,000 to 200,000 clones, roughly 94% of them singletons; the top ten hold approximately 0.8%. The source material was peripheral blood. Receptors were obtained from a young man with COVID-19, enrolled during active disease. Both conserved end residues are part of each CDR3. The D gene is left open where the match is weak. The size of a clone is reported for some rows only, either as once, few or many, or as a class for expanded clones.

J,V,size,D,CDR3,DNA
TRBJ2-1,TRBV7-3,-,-,CASSPDFGEQFF,TGTGCCAGCAGCCCGGACTTTGGTGAGCAGTTCTTC
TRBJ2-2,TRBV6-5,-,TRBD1,CASSGQETGELFF,TGTGCCAGCAGCGGACAGGAGACCGGGGAGCTGTTTTTT
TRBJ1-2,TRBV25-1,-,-,CASSEYGASNHGYTF,TGTGCCAGCAGTGAATATGGAGCCTCCAACCATGGCTACACCTTC
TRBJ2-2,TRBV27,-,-,CASSLGQGYTGELFF,TGTGCCAGCAGTTTAGGCCAGGGGTACACCGGGGAGCTGTTTTTT
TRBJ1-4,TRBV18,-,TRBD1,CASSRGQGAANEKLFF,TGTGCCAGCTCGCGGGGACAGGGTGCAGCTAATGAAAAACTGTTTTTT
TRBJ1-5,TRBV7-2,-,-,CASSQPGLSYQPQHF,TGTGCCAGCAGCCAACCGGGACTGAGTTATCAGCCCCAGCATTTT
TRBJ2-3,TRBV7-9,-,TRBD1,CASSGSGTGITDTQYF,TGTGCCAGCAGCGGATCCGGGACAGGGATCACAGATACGCAGTATTTT
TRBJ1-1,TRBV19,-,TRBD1,CASRQDRRGFNTEAFF,TGTGCCAGTAGACAGGACAGGCGAGGGTTTAACACTGAAGCTTTCTTT
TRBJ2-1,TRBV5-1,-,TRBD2,CASSERAGYNEQFF,TGCGCCAGCAGCGAACGAGCGGGGTACAATGAGCAGTTCTTC
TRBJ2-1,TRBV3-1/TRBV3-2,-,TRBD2,CASSQEGGRDWQFF,TGTGCCAGCAGCCAAGAGGGGGGGAGGGATTGGCAGTTCTTC
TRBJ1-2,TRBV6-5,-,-,CASTPLGGADYGYTF,TGTGCCAGCACCCCGCTTGGGGGCGCTGACTATGGCTACACCTTC
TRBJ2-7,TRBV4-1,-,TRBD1,CASSQFMGQVYEQYF,TGCGCCAGCAGCCAATTTATGGGACAGGTTTACGAGCAGTACTTC
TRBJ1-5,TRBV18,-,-,CASSPGQNSNQPQHF,TGTGCCAGCTCACCAGGACAGAATAGCAATCAGCCCCAGCATTTT
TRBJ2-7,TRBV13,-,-,CASSLTNYEQYF,TGTGCCAGCAGCTTAACAAACTACGAGCAGTACTTC
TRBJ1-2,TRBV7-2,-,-,CASSLNVGRGTYGYTF,TGTGCCAGCAGCTTAAATGTAGGGAGGGGGACTTATGGCTACACCTTC
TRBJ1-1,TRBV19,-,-,CASRAGPMNTEAFF,TGTGCCAGTAGAGCAGGCCCCATGAACACTGAAGCTTTCTTT
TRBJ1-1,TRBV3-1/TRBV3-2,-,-,CASSQGGSKEAFF,TGTGCCAGCAGCCAAGGTGGCAGTAAAGAAGCTTTCTTT
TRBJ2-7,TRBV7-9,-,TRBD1,CASSAWVGQGPPSSYEQYF,TGTGCCAGCAGCGCGTGGGTGGGACAGGGGCCTCCGAGCTCCTACGAGCAGTACTTC
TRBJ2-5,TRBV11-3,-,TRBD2,CASSPRTSMETQYF,TGTGCCAGCAGCCCCCGGACTAGTATGGAGACCCAGTACTTC
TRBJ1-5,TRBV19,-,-,CASSNTGGNQPQHF,TGTGCCAGTAGTAATACGGGGGGCAATCAGCCCCAGCATTTT
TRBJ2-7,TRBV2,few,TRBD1,CASNPDRSSYEQYF,TGTGCCAGCAACCCGGACAGGAGCTCCTACGAGCAGTACTTC
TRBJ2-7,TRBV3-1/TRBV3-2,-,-,CASSQRTVGPYEQYF,TGTGCCAGCAGCCAACGGACAGTCGGTCCCTACGAGCAGTACTTC
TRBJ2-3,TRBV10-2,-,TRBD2,CATSDLAGFTDTQYF,TGCGCCACTTCAGACCTAGCGGGGTTTACAGATACGCAGTATTTT
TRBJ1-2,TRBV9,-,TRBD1,CASRGGMGQSYGYTF,TGTGCCAGCAGGGGAGGTATGGGACAGAGTTATGGCTACACCTTC
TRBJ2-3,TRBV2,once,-,CASSEASRTDTQYF,TGTGCCAGCAGTGAAGCATCCAGGACAGATACGCAGTATTTT
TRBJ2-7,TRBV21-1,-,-,CASSFTQGRNEQYF,TGTGCCAGCAGCTTTACGCAGGGGCGCAACGAGCAGTACTTC
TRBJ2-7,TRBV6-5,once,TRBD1,CASSSVQGANYYEQYF,TGTGCCAGCAGTTCGGTACAGGGGGCTAATTACTACGAGCAGTACTTC
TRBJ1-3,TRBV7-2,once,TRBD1,CASSSSRDRPGNTIYF,TGTGCCAGCAGCTCCTCCAGGGACAGGCCTGGGAACACCATATATTTT
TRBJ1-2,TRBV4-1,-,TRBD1,CASSQDRKQGAFGGYTF,TGCGCCAGCAGCCAAGACCGTAAACAGGGGGCGTTTGGTGGCTACACCTTC
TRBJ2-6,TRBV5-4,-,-,CASSAGSSFSGANVLTF,TGTGCCAGCAGCGCCGGGAGTTCCTTCTCTGGGGCCAACGTCCTGACTTTC
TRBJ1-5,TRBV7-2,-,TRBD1,CASSGGQGNQPQHF,TGTGCCAGCAGTGGCGGACAGGGCAATCAGCCCCAGCATTTT
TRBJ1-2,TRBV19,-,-,CASSKGGARGYTF,TGTGCCAGTAGTAAGGGAGGGGCGCGAGGCTACACCTTC
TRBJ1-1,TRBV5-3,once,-,CAVGRETEAFF,TGTGCCGTGGGGCGGGAGACTGAAGCTTTCTTT
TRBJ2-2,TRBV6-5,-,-,CASRSRASGTGELFF,TGTGCCAGCCGCTCCAGGGCGTCCGGCACCGGGGAGCTGTTTTTT
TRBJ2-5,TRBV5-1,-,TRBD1,CASSSLGGETQYF,TGCGCCAGCAGCTCCCTAGGGGGCGAGACCCAGTACTTC
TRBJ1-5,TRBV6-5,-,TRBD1,CASSLTGDDNQPQHF,TGTGCCAGCAGCCTCACAGGGGATGACAATCAGCCCCAGCATTTT
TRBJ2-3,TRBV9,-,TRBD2,CASSVVGGGRTDTQYF,TGTGCCAGCAGCGTAGTTGGCGGGGGGCGCACAGATACGCAGTATTTT